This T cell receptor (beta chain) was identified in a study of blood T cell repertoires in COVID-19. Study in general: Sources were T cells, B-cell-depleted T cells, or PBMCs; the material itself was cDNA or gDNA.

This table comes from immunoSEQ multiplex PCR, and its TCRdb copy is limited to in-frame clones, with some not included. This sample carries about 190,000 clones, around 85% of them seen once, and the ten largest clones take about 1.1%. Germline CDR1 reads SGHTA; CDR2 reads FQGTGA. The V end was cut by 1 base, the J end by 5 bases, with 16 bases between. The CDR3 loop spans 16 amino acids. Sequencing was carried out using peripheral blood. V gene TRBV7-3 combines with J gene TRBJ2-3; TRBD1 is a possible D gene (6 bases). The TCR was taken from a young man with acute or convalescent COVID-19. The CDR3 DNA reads TGTGCCAGCAGCTTAAACGGGCCAGGGGCTGGAGATACGCAGTATTTT. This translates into CASSLNGPGAGDTQYF.